The entry below describes one TCR beta chain. Its specificity is not known. These data originate in a study of post-analysis software for immune sequencing data. Across the whole study: Secondary progressive, relapsing-remitting and progressive-relapsing multiple sclerosis were among the included disease courses.

In germline, CDR1 is DFQATT, CDR2 SNEGSKA (reference sequence). The CDR3 length is 14 residues. Between the trimmed V and J ends, which lost 5 bases and 2 bases, there was a span of 14 bases. The TCR beta cDNA libraries carried unique molecular identifiers. TCRdb re-derived calls from the PCR reads in MiXCR, one entry per CDR3 protein. There are about 160,000 distinct CDR3 sequences in the sample; about 34% occur only once, and 28% lies in the top ten. Overall study results and limits: Strong co-clustering by F measure was seen for same-batch samples. Patients carried five TRBV segments more frequently than controls did, and TRBV5-6, TRBV5-1 and TRBV20-1 were among them.

The V call is TRBV20-1, the J call TRBJ2-3, with D perhaps given as TRBD1 or TRBD2 (6 bases each). This clonotype was obtained from a girl aged 5-17 years with multiple sclerosis. The sample was blood, taken after autologous hematopoietic stem cell transplantation. This chain's CDR3 is CSAPWGAYTDTQYF. CDR3 nucleotide sequence: TGCAGTGCTCCCTGGGGGGCATACACAGATACGCAGTATTTT.